This TCR beta chain was profiled in a study of cytomegalovirus exposure and HLA in healthy donors. General observations from the study: In the 120 validation repertoires, approximately 94% of cluster scores exceeded 0, per a later analysis. TCR beta chains numbering 150 to 200 were designated cytomegalovirus-associated.

Profiling relied on immunoSEQ multiplex PCR, and the TCRdb table lists in-frame clones only, not all of them. Among about 130,000 clones, 89% were seen once, and the ten largest hold approximately 9.2%. In the case of this clone: Its cognate antigen is unknown.

Sample: PBMCs. The receptor was isolated from a woman aged 18-35 years in good health and CMV-seropositive.

CDR3 in amino acids: CASSLEGLERGGRFGQFF. The CDR3 coding sequence is TGTGCCAGCAGCTTAGAAGGGTTGGAGCGGGGGGGCCGATTCGGGCAGTTCTTC. The chain couples TRBV7-2 to TRBJ2-1, with 10 bases fitting TRBD2. Trimming removed 1 base from V and 12 bases from J; junction bases left unmatched: 18. The germline gives CDR1 SGHTA, CDR2 FQGNSA. The CDR3 extends over 18 amino acids.